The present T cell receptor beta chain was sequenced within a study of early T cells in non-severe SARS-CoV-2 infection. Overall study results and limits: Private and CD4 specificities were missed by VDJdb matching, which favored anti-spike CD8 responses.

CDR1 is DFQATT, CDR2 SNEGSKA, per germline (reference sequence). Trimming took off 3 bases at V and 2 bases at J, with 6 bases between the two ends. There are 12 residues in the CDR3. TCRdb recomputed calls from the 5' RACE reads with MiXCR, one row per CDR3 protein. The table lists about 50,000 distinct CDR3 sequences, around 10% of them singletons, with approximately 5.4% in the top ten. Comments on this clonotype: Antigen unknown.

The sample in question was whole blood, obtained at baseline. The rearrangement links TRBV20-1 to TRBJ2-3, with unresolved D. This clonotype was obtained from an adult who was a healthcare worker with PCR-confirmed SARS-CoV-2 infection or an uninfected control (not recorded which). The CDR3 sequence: CSASKVTDTQYF. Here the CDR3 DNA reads TGCAGTGCTAGTAAGGTCACAGATACGCAGTATTTT.